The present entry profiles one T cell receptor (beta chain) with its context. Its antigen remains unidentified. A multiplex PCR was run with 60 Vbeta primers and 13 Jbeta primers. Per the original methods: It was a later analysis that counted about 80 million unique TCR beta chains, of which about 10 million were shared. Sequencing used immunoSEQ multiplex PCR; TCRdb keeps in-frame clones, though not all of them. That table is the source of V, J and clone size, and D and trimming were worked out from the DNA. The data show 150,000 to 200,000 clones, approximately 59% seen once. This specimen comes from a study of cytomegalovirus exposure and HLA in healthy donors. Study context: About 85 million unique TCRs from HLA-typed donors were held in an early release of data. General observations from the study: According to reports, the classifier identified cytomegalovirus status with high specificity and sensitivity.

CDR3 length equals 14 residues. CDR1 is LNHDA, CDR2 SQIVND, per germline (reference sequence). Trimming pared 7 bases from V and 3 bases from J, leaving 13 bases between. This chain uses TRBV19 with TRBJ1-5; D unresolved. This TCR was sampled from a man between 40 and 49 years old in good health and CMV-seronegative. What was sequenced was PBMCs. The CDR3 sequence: CASTGKWDNQPQHF. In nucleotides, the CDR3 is TGTGCCAGTACGGGGAAATGGGACAATCAGCCCCAGCATTTT.